The 5 T cell receptor beta chains below come from one sample, sequenced in a study of T cells in localized non-small cell lung cancer. Only in-frame clones appear in the TCRdb table, and some are missing; sequencing was by immunoSEQ multiplex PCR. Of around 2,000 clones in the sample, about 29% were seen once. The starting material was normal lung tissue next to the tumor, obtained before any cancer treatment. The receptors derive from a man between 40 and 69 years old with stage I lung adenocarcinoma.

In its sample, this clone was seen once. The rearrangement joins TRBV5-1 to TRBJ2-1, with 7 bases identical to TRBD2. CDR1 and CDR2 (germline): SGHRS, YFSETQ. The CDR3 runs 14 residues. V gave up 2 bases and J gave up 3 bases; unmatched junction bases: 2. The CDR3 here is CASSLGGGYNEQFF. The CDR3 DNA reads TGCGCCAGCAGCTTAGGCGGGGGCTACAATGAGCAGTTCTTC.

This clone was recorded a few times. V and J are TRBV19 and TRBJ1-2; D possibly corresponds to TRBD1 (5 bases). The CDR3 runs 15 residues. The V gene lost 6 bases and the J gene lost 4 bases, with 18 bases spanning the gap. Germline values: CDR1 LNHDA, CDR2 SQIVND (reference sequence). Here the CDR3 reads CASSLEGARAYGYTF. The DNA for the CDR3 is TGTGCCAGTAGCCTTGAAGGGGCCAGAGCCTATGGCTACACCTTC.

This chain links TRBV19 with TRBJ2-3; the match to TRBD2 covers 8 bases. With 6 bases clipped from V and 2 bases from J, the junction kept 1 base outside the gene matches. CDR3 length: 13 amino acids. The germline CDR1 and CDR2 sequences are LNHDA and SQIVND (reference sequence). The chain's CDR3 is CASRLAATDTQYF. CDR3 bases: TGTGCCAGTAGACTAGCGGCCACAGATACGCAGTATTTT.

The genes are TRBV16 and TRBJ1-5; D uncertain. Trimming removed 4 bases from V and 0 bases from J, with 7 bases in between. Germline V CDR1 and CDR2: KGHSY, FQNENV. This CDR3 comprises 14 residues. The chain's CDR3 is CASSPTFSNQPQHF. CDR3 bases: TGTGCCAGCAGCCCGACATTTAGCAATCAGCCCCAGCATTTT.

In its sample, this clone is medium-sized. The chain recombines TRBV11-3 with TRBJ1-4; D not resolved. The V and J ends lost 2 bases and 0 bases respectively, with 4 bases between them. There are 14 residues in the CDR3. Germline-derived CDR1 and CDR2 are SGHNT and YENEEA. The DNA for the CDR3 is TGTGCCAGCAGCTTAATCGCAACTAATGAAAAACTGTTTTTT. It yields the protein CASSLIATNEKLFF.